Presented here are 17 T cell receptor beta chains from one specimen sequenced in a study of blood T cell repertoires in COVID-19. Data came from immunoSEQ multiplex PCR; TCRdb stores just in-frame clones and leaves some out. The profile shows 140,000 to 150,000 clones, roughly 80% of them singletons. Specimen: peripheral blood. The receptors originated from a human donor with acute or convalescent COVID-19. The donor label of this sample is uncertain.

This chain connects TRBV7-2 to TRBJ1-2; a possible D gene is TRBD1 (5 bases). The ends were cut back, 3 bases at V and 1 base at J, with 12 bases in the middle. The germline V gene encodes CDR1 SGHTA and CDR2 FQGNSA. This CDR3 region has 15 residues. The DNA of the CDR3 is TGTGCCAGCAGCTTGGCGACAGTCCTTAACTATGGCTACACCTTC. This codes for CASSLATVLNYGYTF.

The gene calls are TRBV11-1 and TRBJ2-7, with 7 bases aligning to TRBD2. With 1 base clipped from V and 3 bases from J, the junction kept 6 bases outside the gene matches. There are 15 residues in the CDR3. Germline V gene data show CDR1 as SGHAT and CDR2 as FQDESV (reference sequence). The CDR3 loop is CASSLGAGQLYEQYV. Here the CDR3 DNA reads TGTGCCAGCAGCTTAGGAGCGGGGCAGCTCTACGAGCAGTACGTC.

A few counts support this clone. The V call is TRBV6-5, the J call TRBJ1-1; 8 bases map to TRBD1. CDR1 is MNHEY and CDR2 is SVGAGI in the germline V gene. The CDR3 spans 13 residues. With 5 bases clipped from V and 6 bases from J, the junction kept 5 bases outside the gene matches. The chain's CDR3 is CASSRTGSAEAFF. The CDR3 coding sequence is TGTGCCAGCAGTCGGACAGGGTCGGCTGAAGCTTTCTTT.

The chain combines TRBV29-1 with TRBJ1-1; TRBD1 matches 8 bases. V shed 6 bases and J 10 bases; nucleotides not matched to a gene: 10. This CDR3 comprises 12 residues. CDR1 and CDR2 (germline): SQVTM, ANQGSEA. CDR3 nucleotides: TGCAGCGTCCTCCCCGGGACAGGTAGAGCTTTCTTT. This gives the protein CSVLPGTGRAFF.

This sequence joins TRBV18 and TRBJ1-4; D unresolved. V was shortened by 3 bases and J by 3 bases, with 14 bases between the two germline ends. Germline V gene lookup returns CDR1 KGHSH and CDR2 LQKENI. There are 16 residues in the CDR3. The CDR3 DNA follows: TGTGCCAGCTCACCCGGCACCCATGGAGCTAATGAAAAACTGTTTTTT. Protein sequence: CASSPGTHGANEKLFF. Full variable domain (remainder filled in from reference TRBV18 and TRBJ1-4): NAGVMQNPRHLVRRRGQEARLRCSPMKGHSHVYWYRQLPEEGLKFMVYLQKENIIDESGMPKERFSAEFPKEGPSILRIQQVVRGDSAAYFCASSPGTHGANEKLFFGSGTQLSVL.

The CDR3 nucleotides are TGTGCCAGCAGTTCATATGGCTACACCTTC. Translated, it gives CASSSYGYTF. The chain recombines TRBV12-3 or TRBV12-4 with TRBJ1-2, with D hard to call. Trimming shortened V by 4 bases and J by 5 bases, and 2 bases separated the two germline ends. There are 10 residues in the CDR3.

The V call is TRBV5-6, the J call TRBJ2-2; no reliable D call. The CDR3 loop spans 15 amino acids. The germline gives CDR1 SGHDT, CDR2 YYEEEE. V was shortened by 1 base and J by 2 bases, with 9 bases between the two germline ends. In nucleotides, the CDR3 is TGTGCCAGCAGCTTGAACTATCTAAACACCGGGGAGCTGTTTTTT. This translates into CASSLNYLNTGELFF.

The CDR3 coding sequence is TGTGCCAGCAGCGTAGACCCCCCCCGGGCGGAGGTAATAAGCTCCTACAATGAGCAGTTCTTC. Residues: CASSVDPPRAEVISSYNEQFF. V gene TRBV9 combines with J gene TRBJ2-1; D is perhaps TRBD2 (5 bases). CDR1 is SGDLS and CDR2 is YYNGEE in the germline V gene. Between the trimmed V and J ends, which lost 0 bases and 0 bases, there was a span of 25 bases. CDR3 length: 21 residues.

This chain links TRBV6-5 with TRBJ1-4; possible D gene TRBD1, 5 bases. The CDR3 loop spans 14 amino acids. Trimming removed 3 bases from V and 3 bases from J, with 8 bases in between. The germline gives CDR1 MNHEY, CDR2 SVGAGI. The DNA for the CDR3 is TGTGCCAGCAGTTATGGGGCAGCTAATGAAAAACTGTTTTTT. Encoded protein: CASSYGAANEKLFF.

This chain joins TRBV3-1 (or the pseudogene TRBV3-2) and TRBJ1-6; D possibly corresponds to TRBD1 (6 bases). Germline CDR1 is LGHDT and CDR2 is YNNKEL (reference sequence). The CDR3 runs 13 residues. Trimming shortened V by 1 base and J by 12 bases, and 10 bases separated the two germline ends. CDR3: CASSQGVGGPLHF. The DNA for the CDR3 is TGTGCCAGCAGCCAAGGGGTAGGGGGACCCCTCCACTTT.

The V gene is TRBV7-9, the J gene TRBJ1-6, with D uncertain. In germline, CDR1 is SEHNR, CDR2 FQNEAQ (reference sequence). Trimming cost V 1 base and J 14 bases, with 15 bases left between them. The CDR3 sequence is 14 residues long. CDR3 nucleotides: TGTGCCAGCAGCTTAGGAGGTGCCCTCTTGGCCCTCCACTTT. Its protein product is CASSLGGALLALHF.

This chain connects TRBV6-6 to TRBJ1-1; D not resolved. Trimming removed 6 bases at V and 5 bases at J, with 13 bases between. The germline gives CDR1 MNHNY, CDR2 SVGAGI (reference sequence). This CDR3 comprises 13 residues. The DNA for the CDR3 is TGTGCCAGCAGCCCCGGAGGACGGACTGAAGCTTTCTTT. Encoded protein: CASSPGGRTEAFF.

V usage is TRBV29-1 and J usage is TRBJ1-5; tentatively, D is TRBD1 (5 bases). There are 11 residues in the CDR3. The germline V gene encodes CDR1 SQVTM and CDR2 ANQGSEA. CDR3 loop: CSRGRGQPQHF. CDR3 nucleotides: TGCAGTAGGGGTAGAGGTCAGCCCCAGCATTTT.

V and J are TRBV3-1 (or the pseudogene TRBV3-2) and TRBJ1-1; D is unresolved. The CDR3 covers 13 residues. CDR1 is LGHDT and CDR2 is YNNKEL in the germline V gene (reference sequence). V was cut by 8 bases and J by 1 base, with 11 bases left in between. CDR3 bases: TGTGCCAGCCAGGTAACTCAGAACACTGAAGCTTTCTTT. Translation: CASQVTQNTEAFF.

The chain is built from TRBV3-1 (or the pseudogene TRBV3-2) and TRBJ1-1; a weak D match, TRBD1 (5 bases). Germline V gene lookup returns CDR1 LGHDT and CDR2 YNNKEL (reference sequence). The CDR3 is 12 residues long. Trimming shortened V by 7 bases and J by 11 bases, and 17 bases separated the two germline ends. The CDR3 sequence: CASTLGTSGAFF. The CDR3 DNA reads as TGTGCCAGCACTCTTGGGACTAGTGGCGCTTTCTTT.

The chain couples TRBV3-1 (or the pseudogene TRBV3-2) to TRBJ1-4; tentatively, D is TRBD1 (6 bases). V dropped 4 bases and J dropped 6 bases, with 12 bases sitting between them. CDR3 size: 14 residues. Germline loops: CDR1 LGHDT, CDR2 YNNKEL (reference sequence). The CDR3 spells CASSLRGSDEKLFF. The CDR3 bases are TGTGCCAGCAGCCTCAGGGGTAGTGATGAAAAACTGTTTTTT.

The J gene is TRBJ1-1, the V gene TRBV7-2; 12 bases agree with TRBD1. The CDR3 is made up of 17 amino acids. CDR1 SGHTA and CDR2 FQGNSA come from the germline V gene. V was pared by 5 bases and J by 4 bases, with 11 bases of the junction left unmatched. CDR3 bases: TGTGCCAGCAGCCTACCCGGGACAGGGGGCGCGAGCACTGAAGCTTTCTTT. Its protein is CASSLPGTGGASTEAFF.